These T cell receptor beta chains were read from a single sample in a study of T cells in localized non-small cell lung cancer. Profiled with immunoSEQ multiplex PCR; TCRdb holds only in-frame clones, not every one. The sample carries 100,000 to 150,000 clones, around 89% recorded once. The material sequenced was peripheral blood, taken before any cancer treatment. The receptors stem from a female donor of 60 years or more with stage I lung adenocarcinoma. Each CDR3 is given with its conserved first and last residue. The D gene is left open where the match is weak. Expanded clones are given a class, and other clones once, few, many or no size at all.

v_gene	j_gene	d_gene	abundance	CDR3aa	CDR3nt
TRBV11-3	TRBJ2-6	TRBD1	NA	CASSLGQGSVLTF	TGTGCCAGCAGCCTGGGACAGGGCTCCGTCCTGACTTTC
TRBV7-9	TRBJ2-1	NA	NA	CASSLAIGNEQFF	TGTGCCAGCAGCTTAGCGATCGGGAATGAGCAGTTCTTC
TRBV5-1	TRBJ2-3	NA	NA	CASSLGPGSSTDTQYF	TGCGCCAGCAGCTTGGGTCCCGGATCTAGCACAGATACGCAGTATTTT
TRBV7-8	TRBJ1-1	NA	NA	CASSLYEVGEAFF	TGTGCCAGCAGCCTATACGAGGTTGGTGAAGCTTTCTTT
TRBV5-1	TRBJ2-1	NA	NA	CASSLGDKSNEQFF	TGCGCCAGCAGCTTGGGGGACAAGAGCAATGAGCAGTTCTTC
TRBV30	TRBJ1-1	NA	few	CAWGLGAGEAFF	TGTGCCTGGGGCCTTGGTGCAGGTGAAGCTTTCTTT
TRBV25-1	TRBJ2-1	TRBD1	NA	CASSVPGTGGYSNEQFF	TGTGCCAGCAGTGTTCCCGGGACAGGGGGTTATTCCAATGAGCAGTTCTTC
TRBV7-7	TRBJ1-1	NA	NA	CASSGQGRSEAFF	TGTGCCAGCAGCGGTCAGGGGCGGTCTGAAGCTTTCTTT
TRBV7-2	TRBJ2-1	TRBD2	few	CASSFSGRSNEQFF	TGTGCCAGCAGCTTTAGCGGGAGATCCAATGAGCAGTTCTTC
TRBV30	TRBJ1-4	NA	NA	CAWTLSRAPSEKLFF	TGTGCCTGGACGCTTTCACGGGCCCCTTCTGAAAAACTGTTTTTT
TRBV11-2	TRBJ1-2	NA	NA	CASSLVWGNGYTF	TGTGCCAGCAGCTTAGTTTGGGGAAATGGCTACACCTTC
TRBV9	TRBJ2-1	TRBD2	NA	CASSGTSGRDNEQFF	TGTGCCAGCAGCGGCACTAGCGGGAGGGACAATGAGCAGTTCTTC
TRBV5-8	TRBJ2-5	NA	NA	CASSLDSGWETQYF	TGTGCCAGCAGCTTGGACTCAGGGTGGGAGACCCAGTACTTC
TRBV7-3	TRBJ1-1	TRBD1	NA	CASTLTGTATEAFF	TGTGCCAGCACCTTAACCGGGACAGCCACTGAAGCTTTCTTT
TRBV6-6	TRBJ2-2	NA	NA	CASSPTRTNTGELFF	TGTGCCAGCAGCCCAACTAGAACGAACACCGGGGAGCTGTTTTTT
TRBV19	TRBJ1-3	NA	once	CASSTTRRQNSGNTIYF	TGTGCCAGTAGTACCACCCGCCGGCAAAACTCTGGAAACACCATATATTTT
TRBV27	TRBJ2-3	NA	NA	CASSLLRNTDTQYF	TGTGCCAGCAGTTTATTGCGGAACACAGATACGCAGTATTTT
TRBV5-6	TRBJ1-2	NA	NA	CASSPFSGDRGYTF	TGTGCCAGCAGCCCCTTTTCCGGGGATCGAGGCTACACCTTC
TRBV28	TRBJ2-7	NA	few	CASSMVEQYF	TGTGCCAGCAGTATGGTCGAGCAGTACTTC
TRBV9	TRBJ2-3	NA	NA	CASSVGPGASWADTQYF	TGTGCCAGCAGCGTAGGTCCGGGGGCTAGTTGGGCAGATACGCAGTATTTT
TRBV19	TRBJ2-1	TRBD1	NA	CASSIVQGVNEQFF	TGTGCCAGTAGTATAGTCCAGGGGGTCAATGAGCAGTTCTTC
TRBV19	TRBJ2-5	NA	NA	CASSIFWGLEGETQYF	TGTGCCAGTAGTATTTTCTGGGGCCTCGAGGGGGAGACCCAGTACTTC
TRBV9	TRBJ2-1	NA	NA	CASSVANEQFF	TGTGCCAGCAGCGTAGCCAATGAGCAGTTCTTC
TRBV9	TRBJ2-7	NA	NA	CASSVGFTAYEQYF	TGTGCCAGCAGCGTAGGGTTTACAGCCTACGAGCAGTACTTC
TRBV28	TRBJ2-1	NA	NA	CASFGSSYNEQFF	TGTGCCAGCTTCGGATCCAGCTACAATGAGCAGTTCTTC
TRBV28	TRBJ1-5	NA	NA	CASSLWDVNQPQHF	TGTGCCAGCAGTTTATGGGACGTCAATCAGCCCCAGCATTTT
TRBV4-2	TRBJ2-1	TRBD2	NA	CASSQESGIGGEQFF	TGTGCCAGCAGCCAAGAAAGCGGGATTGGAGGTGAGCAGTTCTTC
TRBV7-6	TRBJ2-7	NA	NA	CASSLVGERVYEQYF	TGTGCCAGCAGCTTAGTCGGAGAGCGGGTCTACGAGCAGTACTTC
TRBV28	TRBJ1-4	NA	once	CASSGGRYNEKLFF	TGTGCCAGTAGTGGGGGGAGATATAATGAAAAACTGTTTTTT
TRBV5-1	TRBJ1-2	NA	NA	CASSLEGDGYGYTF	TGCGCCAGCAGCTTGGAGGGGGATGGCTATGGCTACACCTTC
TRBV11-2	TRBJ1-1	TRBD1	NA	CASSLGWGQKNTEAFF	TGTGCCAGCAGCTTAGGGTGGGGACAGAAGAACACTGAAGCTTTCTTT
TRBV9	TRBJ2-7	NA	NA	CASSKRPGTPQSSEQYF	TGTGCCAGCAGCAAACGGCCCGGGACACCGCAATCTTCCGAGCAGTACTTC
TRBV27	TRBJ1-5	NA	NA	CASSETALVGSNQPQHF	TGTGCCAGCAGCGAGACAGCCCTTGTTGGGAGCAATCAGCCCCAGCATTTT
TRBV6-6	TRBJ1-5	NA	NA	CASTPRQVNQPQHF	TGTGCCAGCACTCCACGGCAGGTGAATCAGCCCCAGCATTTT
TRBV7-9	TRBJ2-1	NA	NA	CASSFGSSYNEQFF	TGTGCCAGCAGCTTCGGATCCTCCTACAATGAGCAGTTCTTC
TRBV2	TRBJ2-7	TRBD2	NA	CASLREGLAVSYEQYF	TGTGCCAGCCTGAGGGAGGGTCTAGCGGTGTCCTACGAGCAGTACTTC
TRBV20-1	TRBJ2-5	NA	NA	CSTSGEETQYF	NA
TRBV9	TRBJ1-1	NA	NA	CASSVTGENTEAFF	TGTGCCAGCAGCGTGACAGGTGAGAACACTGAAGCTTTCTTT
TRBV7-9	TRBJ2-1	NA	NA	CASSFSGQVQFF	TGTGCCAGCAGCTTTTCCGGCCAGGTGCAGTTCTTC
TRBV28	TRBJ1-2	TRBD1	NA	CASSYPGQGSGYGYTF	TGTGCCAGCAGTTATCCGGGACAGGGGTCTGGCTATGGCTACACCTTC
TRBV19	TRBJ1-1	NA	NA	CASGHDKVNTEAFF	TGTGCCAGTGGACACGATAAAGTAAACACTGAAGCTTTCTTT
TRBV5-4	TRBJ2-2	NA	NA	CASSLTGMNTGELFF	TGTGCCAGCAGCTTGACGGGAATGAACACCGGGGAGCTGTTTTTT
TRBV7-9	TRBJ2-5	NA	NA	CASSPLVLGGAETQYF	TGTGCCAGCAGTCCCCTGGTGCTTGGGGGCGCAGAGACCCAGTACTTC
TRBV5-1	TRBJ2-5	TRBD2	NA	CASSGGLAGIETQYF	TGCGCCAGCAGCGGGGGACTAGCGGGAATAGAGACCCAGTACTTC
TRBV18	TRBJ2-1	TRBD1	NA	CASSQGQHNEQFF	TGTGCCAGCTCACAGGGACAGCACAATGAGCAGTTCTTC
TRBV5-1	TRBJ2-6	TRBD2	NA	CASSLAGGLAGGSSSGANVLTF	TGCGCCAGCAGCTTGGCCGGGGGGCTAGCGGGAGGTTCGAGCTCTGGGGCCAACGTCCTGACTTTC
TRBV25-1	TRBJ2-2	NA	NA	CASRGAGDTGELFF	TGTGCCAGCAGGGGGGCAGGGGACACCGGGGAGCTGTTTTTT
TRBV5-1	TRBJ2-2	TRBD2	NA	CASSLDGRAAGELFF	TGCGCCAGCAGCTTGGACGGGAGGGCGGCAGGGGAGCTGTTTTTT
TRBV7-9	TRBJ2-7	NA	NA	CASSLGTTGEQYF	TGTGCCAGCAGCTTAGGGACTACGGGGGAGCAGTACTTC
TRBV7-3	TRBJ2-1	NA	NA	CASSPIGRGPSYNEQFF	TGTGCCAGCAGCCCGATAGGCAGGGGACCCTCCTACAATGAGCAGTTCTTC
TRBV14	TRBJ2-4	NA	NA	CASSQDGKGAKNIQYF	TGTGCCAGCAGCCAAGACGGGAAGGGGGCCAAAAACATTCAGTACTTC
TRBV2	TRBJ2-7	NA	NA	CASSGPRGGSYEQYF	TGTGCCAGCAGTGGGCCGCGGGGAGGCTCCTACGAGCAGTACTTC
TRBV7-2	TRBJ1-3	NA	NA	CASSRTGTGNTIYF	TGTGCCAGCAGCCGGACGGGGACTGGAAACACCATATATTTT
TRBV5-1	TRBJ1-2	NA	NA	CASSFWTEPYGYTF	TGCGCCAGCAGCTTCTGGACAGAACCCTATGGCTACACCTTC
TRBV7-9	TRBJ2-5	TRBD2	NA	CASSSSAGGLRETQYF	TGTGCCAGCAGCTCTTCTGCGGGAGGGCTTAGAGAGACCCAGTACTTC